The TCR beta chain under discussion was sequenced for a study of coeliac disease (dated by TCRdb to the early 2020s). About the full investigation: Each coeliac patient was placed into one of three groups: newly diagnosed active disease, refractory coeliac disease type I, or disease controlled by a gluten-free diet. Because high-resolution HLA typing was not available, biased TRBV7-2 usage was queried as a proof of principle. The study applied next-generation sequencing of rearranged TRB and TRG CDR3 regions to small intestinal lymphocyte fractions from coeliac and non-coeliac patients. The study was aimed at characterising TR repertoires of small intestinal T cells in active, refractory type I and gluten-free-diet-treated coeliac disease. The full study included approximately 30 patients: some 22 with serologically confirmed coeliac disease and 8 controls with non-small intestinal disorders. TRB sequencing worked for samples from approximately 30 subjects, and these included 24 paired bulk unsorted intraepithelial and lamina propria cell samples. Findings and caveats that apply to the study as a whole: Published gliadin-specific TRB sequences were found in about 50% of the 18 coeliac lamina propria samples but in only 1 of 6 controls. TRB repertoires were mostly private, with most amino acid sequences found in only one sample, and V-gene usage showed no significant difference between disease groups. The authors judged the approach to be unsuitable for unbiased detection of gliadin-specific T cells, because gliadin-specific T cells are scarce and rarely shared between patients. Lower clonality than in controls was observed in the TRB and TRG repertoires of active coeliac intraepithelial and lamina propria samples, suggesting that diverse T cells were recruited. The separation of intraepithelial from lamina propria cells did not yield high-purity fractions, so cross-contamination between compartments was possible.

Aliquots of approximately 500,000 cells were frozen in DMSO/FBS in liquid nitrogen, and one aliquot per fraction was used for sequencing. Every one of the 30 study patients had an endoscopy and a small intestinal biopsy. Once intraepithelial cells had been isolated, the leftover biopsy tissue was digested with collagenase to release lamina propria cells. Genomic DNA was extracted from frozen unsorted cell fractions using the Qiagen DNeasy blood extraction kit. Trimming costs V 4 bases and J 4 bases, and their ends lie 11 bases apart. According to the germline V gene, CDR1 reads MNHNS and CDR2 reads SASEGT. The CDR3 starts with the cysteine, ends with the phenylalanine, and has 13 residues. The only DNA kept is the CDR3, 39 bases in frame from the first base. For this clone: Its antigen remains undetermined. No qualities accompany the bases; no much larger clone lies one base away.

Library generation was performed with the immunoSEQ multiplex PCR assay. The TR loci underwent multiplexed PCR amplification, with J gene segments targeted by reverse primers and V gene segments targeted by forward primers. The amplified CDR3 regions were sequenced using the Illumina HiSeq System. Turning to the authors' computational methods: Closely related reads were merged with a nearest-neighbour algorithm so that PCR and sequencing errors were removed and data were collapsed into unique sequences. Each repertoire was summarised by clonality and by T cell density, with T cell density defined as TR molecules per amount of genomic DNA input. CDR3 amino acid sequences present in at least 80% of unsorted samples were defined as public TRs, and these public TRs were then tested for differential abundance between coeliac and control samples. Every lamina propria sample was checked against a list of 200 to 250 published gliadin-specific TRB sequences. Kruskal-Wallis tests followed by Dunn post-tests were used to test for differences in clonality and density between disease groups. Sourced from immuneACCESS, this table was stored by TCRdb with only in-frame sequences that have V and J called. A share of the clones is absent; for the studies checked, an unresolved V gene accounts for under half, and the remainder has no known explanation. D and trimming were read from the DNA, whereas the V and J calls and clone size are those reported in that table. The sample table lists over 6,500 clones, 68% of them with a count of one. The biggest ten clones account for about 4.1% of the sample.

Sequencing was performed on lamina propria lymphocytes from the gut. The cell subset or site label of this sample denotes: lamina propria cell (LPC) fraction of small intestinal biopsy. The source is a woman between 18 and 29 years old with active celiac disease. The rearranged chain carries TRBV6-1 and TRBJ2-7; TRBD1 is perhaps the D gene, given 6 matching bases. The DNA reads as follows: TGTGCCAGCAGTGCCGGACAGCTTTACGAGCAGTACTTC. Its protein product is CASSAGQLYEQYF.